The next 13 T cell receptor beta chains were all read from a single sample in a study of CD8+ T cells in alopecia areata. Extraction of RNA preceded its reverse transcription into cDNA, which served as the sequencing template. TCRdb keeps only in-frame clones here, not all; method: immunoSEQ multiplex PCR. The sample carries approximately 150,000 clones, about three fifths recorded once. Sequencing used CD4+ T cells sorted from blood. Receptors were obtained from a human donor in good health.

The gene calls are TRBV30 and TRBJ2-7; 7 bases map to TRBD1. V was pared by 7 bases and J by 3 bases, with 9 bases of the junction left unmatched. In germline, CDR1 is GTSNPN, CDR2 SVGIG (reference sequence). This CDR3 comprises 13 residues. The CDR3 coding sequence is TGTGCCTCGGAAGGGGGCAGGGGCTACGAGCAGTACTTC. Translated: CASEGGRGYEQYF.

This clone was observed once. This sequence joins TRBV30 and TRBJ1-1; 7 nucleotides align to TRBD1. The CDR3 is 15 residues long. CDR1 GTSNPN and CDR2 SVGIG come from the germline V gene (reference sequence). The ends lost 0 bases at V and 6 bases at J; junction bases unmatched: 10. CDR3 nucleotide sequence: TGTGCCTGGAGTGTATCGGGACAGCCCGCGGCTGAAGCTTTCTTT. Residues: CAWSVSGQPAAEAFF. The whole variable domain, filled in from reference TRBV30 and TRBJ1-1, reads SQTIHQWPATLVQPVGSPLSLECTVEGTSNPNLYWYRQAAGRGLQLLFYSVGIGQISSEVPQNLSASRPQDRQFILSSKKLLLSDSGFYLCAWSVSGQPAAEAFFGQGTRLTVV.

In this sample, this clone turned up a few times. The CDR3 DNA follows: TGTGCCAGCTCACCACAGAACACCGGGGAGCTGTTTTTT. Its protein product is CASSPQNTGELFF. The chain combines TRBV18 with TRBJ2-2; D ambiguous. From germline, CDR1 is KGHSH and CDR2 LQKENI. The CDR3 loop spans 13 amino acids. The ends were cut back, 1 base at V and 1 base at J, with 1 base in the middle.

J is TRBJ1-5 and V is TRBV4-1; no clear D gene. V was shortened by 0 bases and J by 6 bases, with 9 bases between the two germline ends. CDR1 and CDR2 (germline): MGHRA, YSYEKL. CDR3 length: 14 amino acids. Here the CDR3 DNA reads TGCGCCAGCAGCCAAGAATTAGTGAGTCAGCCCCAGCATTTT. Translating it yields CASSQELVSQPQHF.

This chain uses TRBV27 with TRBJ2-1, with TRBD2 matching 7 bases. Germline V lookup: CDR1 MNHEY, CDR2 SMNVEV (reference sequence). This CDR3 comprises 15 residues. Trimming at V came to 6 bases and at J to 3 bases, leaving 8 bases not matched to a gene. The CDR3 loop is CASRSWPSGYNEQFF. The DNA of the CDR3 is TGTGCCAGCAGGTCCTGGCCTAGCGGCTACAATGAGCAGTTCTTC.

The V gene is TRBV7-2, the J gene TRBJ1-2; unclear D gene. Germline CDR1 and CDR2: SGHTA and FQGNSA. Trimming left V 2 bases short and J 6 bases short, with 7 bases between. The CDR3 runs to 12 residues. In DNA form, the CDR3 reads TGTGCCAGCAGCTTATGGAACGATGGCTACACCTTC. Its protein product is CASSLWNDGYTF.

This clone was observed a single time. This chain uses TRBV2 with TRBJ1-3; the match to TRBD1 covers 8 bases. Germline assignment: CDR1 SNHLY and CDR2 FYNNEI. This CDR3 region has 15 residues. V shed 6 bases and J 0 bases; nucleotides not matched to a gene: 4. The CDR3 reads CASSRTGGSGNTIYF. The CDR3 DNA follows: TGTGCCAGCAGCCGTACAGGGGGCTCTGGAAACACCATATATTTT. Variable domain in full (rest from reference TRBV2 and TRBJ1-3): EPEVTQTPSHQVTQMGQEVILRCVPISNHLYFYWYRQILGQKVEFLVSFYNNEISEKSEIFDDQFSVERPDGSNFTLKIRSTKLEDSAMYFCASSRTGGSGNTIYFGEGSWLTVV.

This clone was seen more than once but under ten times. This chain connects TRBV7-2 to TRBJ2-1, with TRBD2 matching over 9 bases. This CDR3 is 14 amino acids long. Germline V CDR1 and CDR2: SGHTA, FQGNSA. The V segment lost 5 bases and the J segment 6 bases; nucleotides outside the gene matches: 5. The DNA of the CDR3 is TGTGCCAGCAGCCTTAGCGGGGGAGTCAATGAGCAGTTCTTC. This gives the protein CASSLSGGVNEQFF. The whole variable domain, remainder taken from reference TRBV7-2 and TRBJ2-1, is GAGVSQSPSNKVTEKGKDVELRCDPISGHTALYWYRQSLGQGLEFLIYFQGNSAPDKSGLPSDRFSAERTGGSVSTLTIQRTQQEDSAVYLCASSLSGGVNEQFFGPGTRLTVL.

The genes are TRBV10-3 and TRBJ2-1; D unresolved. CDR3 length equals 14 residues. The V end was cut by 5 bases, the J end by 5 bases, with 13 bases between. The germline gives CDR1 ENHRY, CDR2 SYGVKD. This CDR3 reads CAISFRLENNEQFF. For the CDR3, the DNA is TGTGCCATCAGTTTCAGACTGGAAAACAATGAGCAGTTCTTC.

The V call is TRBV14, the J call TRBJ1-2; D is ambiguous. The CDR3 is 14 amino acids. The V gene lost 4 bases and the J gene lost 4 bases, with 13 bases spanning the gap. Per the germline V gene, CDR1 is SGHDN and CDR2 is FVKESK. For the CDR3, the DNA is TGTGCCAGCAGCCGGGAACATACAATCTATGGCTACACCTTC. This gives the protein CASSREHTIYGYTF.

This clone was seen only a few times. This chain links TRBV29-1 with TRBJ2-7; D unclear. Germline lookup yields CDR1 SQVTM and CDR2 ANQGSEA. CDR3 length equals 12 residues. V dropped 6 bases and J dropped 2 bases, with 11 bases sitting between them. CDR3 amino acids: CSVSLTPYEQYF. Here the CDR3 DNA reads TGCAGCGTCTCTCTAACCCCCTACGAGCAGTACTTC.

The rearrangement links TRBV29-1 to TRBJ2-7, with D possibly being TRBD2 (5 bases). The CDR3 covers 11 residues. The germline V and J ends were trimmed by 7 bases and 0 bases, with 7 bases remaining between them. Per germline, CDR1 SQVTM and CDR2 ANQGSEA. This CDR3 is CSGRDSYEQYF. In nucleotides, the CDR3 is TGCAGCGGCCGGGACTCCTACGAGCAGTACTTC.

In this sample, this clone turned up many times. V is TRBV28 and J is TRBJ2-7; 7 bases align to TRBD1. This CDR3 is 14 amino acids long. The V and J ends lost 5 bases and 2 bases, in that order; junction bases with no gene match: 6. The germline V gene has CDR1 MDHEN and CDR2 SYDVKM. The CDR3 reads CASSRTGPTYEQYF. In DNA form, the CDR3 reads TGTGCCAGCAGTCGGACAGGCCCTACCTACGAGCAGTACTTC.